This TCR beta chain comes out of a study of T cell responses to AZD1222 COVID-19 vaccine. Study outcomes and limitations: Vaccine-associated CD4 TCRs ranged over spike, dominating at 160-218 and 743-854. Donor demographics were predominantly white British with a female majority; clonal diversity may be underestimated. Two AZD1222 doses significantly raised spike-specific TCR breadth and depth over controls.

V lost 6 bases and J lost 4, with 12 bases in between. The CDR3 extends over 13 amino acids. Comment on this clone: The antigen remains unidentified.

Produced via immunoSEQ multiplex PCR; TCRdb's table is partial and in-frame only. The table shows 120,000 to 150,000 clones, with around 90% occurring only once. The receptor's source is an adult who received the AZD1222 COVID-19 vaccine. The input for sequencing was peripheral blood, taken 28 days after the second AZD1222 dose. This sequence joins TRBV12-3 or TRBV12-4 and TRBJ1-2; D perhaps matches TRBD1 (5 bases). The CDR3 is CASSHGRGYGYTF. The CDR3 DNA reads as TGTGCCAGCAGCCACGGTAGGGGCTATGGCTACACCTTC.